This is a list of T cell receptor beta chains from one sample in a study of blood T cell repertoires in COVID-19. Repertoires were generated with immunoSEQ multiplex PCR, while TCRdb's copy carries only in-frame clones and drops some. The data show nearly 300,000 clones, with nearly 90% seen just once and less than 3.5% held by the top ten. Sequencing input: PBMCs or T cells enriched from blood (not recorded which). These receptors all come from a woman aged 45 to 65 who had been exposed to COVID-19. Each CDR3 is given with its conserved first and last residue. The D gene is left open where the match is weak. Not every row has a clone size; where given, it reads once, few, many or a size class.

>.|TRBV7-9|TRBJ2-3|.
TGTGCCAGCAGCTTAGATTCGGCAGATACGCAGTATTTT
CASSLDSADTQYF
>.|TRBV6-5|TRBJ1-2|.
TGTGCCAGCAGTAATGAAGGGACACCAGGGATCGGCTACACCTTC
CASSNEGTPGIGYTF
>TRBD1|TRBV27|TRBJ2-5|.
TGTGCCAGCAGGAGACAGGGGTACGTTCAGACCCAGTACTTC
CASRRQGYVQTQYF
>.|TRBV12-3/TRBV12-4|TRBJ2-7|.
TGTGCCAGCAGACGACACGACTCCTACGAGCAGTACTTC
CASRRHDSYEQYF
>TRBD2|TRBV28|TRBJ2-5|.
TGTGCCAGCAGTCCCAGCGGGGGGTATTTGGAGACCCAGTACTTC
CASSPSGGYLETQYF
>.|TRBV6-5|TRBJ1-2|.
TGTGCCAGCAGGGAGTACTATGGCTACACCTTC
CASREYYGYTF
>TRBD1|TRBV5-6|TRBJ1-5|once
TGTGCCAGCAGCTTTGGTACAGGGGGCCATCAGCCCCAGCATTTT
CASSFGTGGHQPQHF
>.|TRBV5-6|TRBJ1-1|.
TGTGCCAGCAGCCTCGTTAGGGGGGGGCGGTCGATGAACACTGAAGCTTTCTTT
CASSLVRGGRSMNTEAFF
>TRBD1|TRBV5-4|TRBJ1-2|.
TGTGCCAGCAGCTTGGAAGGGACAGGGGGACCCGAGGGCTACACCTTC
CASSLEGTGGPEGYTF
>TRBD1|TRBV5-6|TRBJ2-7|.
TGTGCCAGCAGCTGGACAGGGGGCGAGCAGTACTTC
CASSWTGGEQYF
>TRBD1|TRBV5-1|TRBJ1-2|few
TGCGCCAGCAGCCCTAAAGGGGGCGCAGGCAGTAGATATGGCTACACCTTC
CASSPKGGAGSRYGYTF
>.|TRBV5-1|TRBJ2-7|.
TGCGCCAGCAGCTCAGGGTCCCTTTCCTACGAGCAGTACTTC
CASSSGSLSYEQYF
>TRBD1|TRBV5-6|TRBJ1-3|once
TGTGCCAGCAGCTTGGGTGACAGGGCGGCTGGAAACACCATATATTTT
CASSLGDRAAGNTIYF
>TRBD1|TRBV19|TRBJ2-7|few
TGTGCCAGTAGTACCTGGGGACAGGGCGCATCCTACGAGCAGTACTTC
CASSTWGQGASYEQYF
>.|TRBV5-1|TRBJ2-1|.
TGCGCCAGCAGCTTGGGCTGGACGGGGGTCTACAATGAGCAGTTCTTC
CASSLGWTGVYNEQFF
>TRBD1|TRBV3-1/TRBV3-2|TRBJ2-7|.
TGTGCCAGCAGCCAAGGGATCGGGACAGGGGCGTACGAGCAGTACTTC
CASSQGIGTGAYEQYF
>.|TRBV3-1/TRBV3-2|TRBJ2-7|few
TGTGCCAGCAGCCAACGGACACAAAATTCCTACGAGCAGTACTTC
CASSQRTQNSYEQYF
>.|TRBV7-9|TRBJ2-7|.
TGTGCCAGCAGCTTAGGCTTACTCTCCTACGAGCAGTACTTC
CASSLGLLSYEQYF
>TRBD1|TRBV6-2/TRBV6-3|TRBJ2-7|.
TGTGCCAGCAGCAGAGACAGGGGGCTCTCCTACGAGCAGTACTTC
CASSRDRGLSYEQYF
>TRBD1|TRBV19|TRBJ2-5|.
TGTGCCAGTAGTATGACAGGGGGCCAAGAGACCCAGTACTTC
CASSMTGGQETQYF
>TRBD1|TRBV11-2|TRBJ2-1|.
TGTGCCAGCAGCTCCCAAGGGGGACAGGGTATTAATGAGCAGTTCTTC
CASSSQGGQGINEQFF
>TRBD1|TRBV5-1|TRBJ1-6|.
TGCGCCAGCAGCCTCCGGGACAGCTCCTATAATTCACCCCTCCACTTT
CASSLRDSSYNSPLHF
>.|TRBV9|TRBJ1-2|.
TGTGCCAGCAGCGTAGTTGCAGAACGATCCTATGGCTACACCTTC
CASSVVAERSYGYTF
>.|TRBV19|TRBJ2-7|.
TGTGCCAGTAGCCTGCGGCTAGGAGGATACGAGCAGTACTTC
CASSLRLGGYEQYF
>.|TRBV15|TRBJ2-2|.
TGTGCCACCAGCCTTGGAGGGGGCTTAACGAACACCGGGGAGCTGTTTTTT
CATSLGGGLTNTGELFF
>.|TRBV30|TRBJ1-5|.
TGTGCCTGGAGTCCCAGGGGCAGTTTGAATCAGCCCCAGCATTTT
CAWSPRGSLNQPQHF
>.|TRBV9|TRBJ2-3|.
TGTGCCAGCAGCGTAAGTGCGGGTACCACAGATACGCAGTATTTT
CASSVSAGTTDTQYF
>TRBD1|TRBV5-1|TRBJ2-5|.
TGCGCCAGCAGCGTCGGACAGGGCGGAGAGACCCAGTACTTC
CASSVGQGGETQYF
>TRBD1|TRBV28|TRBJ2-1|.
TGTGCCAGCAGTTTACGGACAGGGAGCTCCTACAATGAGCAGTTCTTC
CASSLRTGSSYNEQFF
>.|TRBV19|TRBJ1-5|few
TGTGCCAGTAGTATAGAGGACACCAATCAGCCCCAGCATTTT
CASSIEDTNQPQHF
>TRBD2|TRBV7-2|TRBJ2-3|.
TGTGCCAGCAGCTCCACTCCATCTAGCGGTTGGTGGCGAGATACGCAGTATTTT
CASSSTPSSGWWRDTQYF
>.|TRBV7-9|TRBJ2-7|.
TGTGCCAGCAGTTTGCCATCATGGGGCGGCTACGAGCAGTACTTC
CASSLPSWGGYEQYF
>TRBD2|TRBV5-1|TRBJ2-5|.
TGCGCCAGCAGCTTGGGTCCTAGCGGGGGGGATCAAGAGACCCAGTACTTC
CASSLGPSGGDQETQYF
>TRBD1|TRBV5-1|TRBJ1-6|.
TGCGCCAGCAGCTTGGGGACAGGTTTAGCACCCCTCCACTTT
CASSLGTGLAPLHF
>TRBD1|TRBV3-1/TRBV3-2|TRBJ2-3|.
TGTGCCAGCAGCGCCCCGGGACAGCCCATCACAGATACGCAGTATTTT
CASSAPGQPITDTQYF
>TRBD1|TRBV7-9|TRBJ1-1|.
TGTGCCAGCAGCCTCCGGGGGACAGACTTGAACACTGAAGCTTTCTTT
CASSLRGTDLNTEAFF
>.|TRBV5-1|TRBJ1-3|.
TGCGCCAGCAGCTTGGACAGGGTCGGAAACACCATATATTTT
CASSLDRVGNTIYF
>.|TRBV3-1/TRBV3-2|TRBJ2-3|.
TGTGCCAGCAGCCAAAGGGACTCCACAGATACGCAGTATTTT
CASSQRDSTDTQYF
>.|TRBV2|TRBJ1-2|.
TGTGCCAGCAGTGAAGCGCTGGGGGGGTATAACTATGGCTACACCTTC
CASSEALGGYNYGYTF
>.|TRBV28|TRBJ1-1|.
TGTGCCAGCAGTTCGGACACAGCTCGGGCTTTCTTT
CASSSDTARAFF
>.|TRBV4-1|TRBJ1-5|.
TGCGCCAGCAGCCGTAGACAGAGCAATCAGCCCCAGCATTTT
CASSRRQSNQPQHF
>.|TRBV5-1|TRBJ2-5|.
TGCGCCAGCAGCTTGTGGGGGGGCGCACTCCAAGAGACCCAGTACTTC
CASSLWGGALQETQYF
>TRBD1|TRBV19|TRBJ1-4|.
TGTGCCAGCAGTACAGGGGGCGGAATTGGAAAACTGTTTTTT
CASSTGGGIGKLFF
>.|TRBV18|TRBJ2-7|.
TGTGCCAGCTCAACCGGTGGCTACGAGCAGTACTTC
CASSTGGYEQYF
>TRBD2|TRBV29-1|TRBJ2-1|.
TGCAGCGTGGACTTAGCGGGGGGCTTCGATGAGCAGTTCTTC
CSVDLAGGFDEQFF
>TRBD1|TRBV9|TRBJ1-1|.
TGTGCCAGCAGCGTCGGGACAGGGGCTAAGTACACTGAAGCTTTCTTT
CASSVGTGAKYTEAFF
>.|TRBV5-8|TRBJ2-7|.
TGTGCCAGCAGCTGGCGGCAGGGAACTGTATACGAGCAGTACTTC
CASSWRQGTVYEQYF
>.|TRBV14|TRBJ1-6|.
TGTGCCAGCAGCCTCCTAACTAATTCACCCCTCCACTTT
CASSLLTNSPLHF
>.|TRBV29-1|TRBJ2-1|.
TGCAGCGTTCAGGGAGGGGGCAATGAGCAGTTCTTC
CSVQGGGNEQFF
>.|TRBV4-1|TRBJ2-1|.
TGCGCCAGCAGCCAAGGAGCGGTTTACAATGAGCAGTTCTTC
CASSQGAVYNEQFF
>TRBD1|TRBV19|TRBJ1-5|few
TGTGCCAGTGAAGACAGGGGAAGTGGCAATCAGCCCCAGCATTTT
CASEDRGSGNQPQHF
>TRBD1|TRBV11-2|TRBJ1-5|.
TGTGCCAGCAGCTTAGGGCGACAGGGGGATAGCAATCAGCCCCAGCATTTT
CASSLGRQGDSNQPQHF
>TRBD1|TRBV19|TRBJ1-1|.
TGTGCCAGTAGCATAGCAGGGGGCTTGTCGACTGAAGCTTTCTTT
CASSIAGGLSTEAFF
>.|TRBV5-5|TRBJ1-5|.
TGTGCCAGCAGCCCGACGGGACAACGAAATCAGCCCCAGCATTTT
CASSPTGQRNQPQHF
>.|TRBV11-2|TRBJ1-2|.
TGTGCCAGCAGCTTAGTGTCTGGCCACACCTTC
CASSLVSGHTF